This T cell receptor beta chain was obtained from a study of shared T cell receptors in the human thymus. V was pared by 3 bases and J by 0 bases, with 6 bases of the junction left unmatched. This CDR3 has 15 amino acids. Germline V CDR1 and CDR2: SGDLS, YYNGEE. Some clones are missing from TCRdb's copy, which holds only in-frame ones; the method was immunoSEQ multiplex PCR. The table includes 650,000 to 950,000 clones, roughly 85% detected once. These data also featured in a second study, about human thymus T cells. Per that paper: Having surgery to correct congenital heart defects, healthy Finnish infants acted as the donors. An apparent bias in V and J gene usage was seen in thymic and blood repertoires.

This sequence was found in a girl less than two years old with a congenital heart defect. The sample consisted of thymocytes. The chain employs TRBV9 and TRBJ2-7; the match to TRBD1 covers 7 bases. Here the CDR3 reads CASSGSTGDSYEQYF. The CDR3 coding sequence is TGTGCCAGCAGCGGGTCCACAGGGGACTCCTACGAGCAGTACTTC.